The T cell receptor (beta chain) described here comes from a study of technical replicates of blood from several donors (dated by TCRdb to between 2016 and 2019). A remark on this clone: The antigen it recognizes is unknown. Nothing much larger sits one base from this clone, and base qualities are not available.

V and J are truncated by 5 bases and 1 base respectively, leaving an intervening sequence of 8 bases. As encoded in the germline V gene (reference sequence), CDR1 is LNHDA while CDR2 is SQIVND. The CDR3 sequence holds 13 residues, the cysteine and phenylalanine included. The sequence is cut down to CDR3 DNA, 39 bases in frame from base 1. The receptor library was made with the immunoSEQ multiplex PCR assay. TCRdb took this table from immuneACCESS and kept in-frame rearrangements with V and J called. Such tables lack part of the clones; where checked against another copy, unresolved V genes explain under half of the gap, and the rest is unexplained. This sample lists about 79,000 clones; 75% to 95% were detected once. The ten biggest clones cover roughly 0.37% of the sample.

The sequence came from a human donor in good health. Some clones in this sample may be carry-over from other donors' samples. The sample taken for sequencing was T cells isolated from PBMCs. The chain is assembled from TRBV19 and TRBJ1-1, with TRBD1 tentatively as D gene (5 bases match). The nucleotides are TGTGCCAGTAGTCGAACAGGGAACACTGAAGCTTTCTTT. Translated, this gives CASSRTGNTEAFF.